This T cell receptor beta chain was sequenced for a study of T cell responses to AZD1222 COVID-19 vaccine. As for the study in general: Some second doses came at about 4 weeks and others at about 12 weeks; these were pooled.

This CDR3 comprises 15 residues. Germline lookup yields CDR1 ENHRY and CDR2 SYGVKD. The V end lost 6 bases, the J end lost 6 bases, and 18 bases lay between the germline ends. Sequencing was performed with immunoSEQ multiplex PCR; in TCRdb, only in-frame clones are kept and a portion is missing. The repertoire holds 120,000 to 150,000 clones, with under 95% as singletons. The study, taken as a whole, reports: There were mostly white British donors and more females than males, and clonal diversity was possibly underestimated. There were repertoire samples only from the period after the peak T cell response.

Worth noting for this clone: Antigen unknown.

The chain links TRBV10-3 to TRBJ1-5; the D gene is possibly TRBD1 (5 bases). This sample comprised peripheral blood, obtained on day 0 of AZD1222 vaccination. The TCR originated in an adult in good health. The CDR3 region has the DNA TGTGCCATCAGGGCTGGGGCCCTCCCTGGTCAGCCCCAGCATTTT. This codes for CAIRAGALPGQPQHF.